The 2 T cell receptor beta chains below all came from one sample that was sequenced in a study of TIL therapy for anti-PD-1-resistant metastatic lung cancer. Time point given: pre-treatment sample, taken before nivolumab and TIL therapy. Pleural nodules or supraclavicular lymph nodes made up most of the excised metastases sampled. The libraries were made with immunoSEQ v3. Libraries were prepared by immunoSEQ multiplex PCR; TCRdb keeps only in-frame clonotypes and omits some of them. The sample carries 45,000 to 50,000 clones, about two thirds recorded once. Sequenced here: tumor tissue, sampled at baseline. These receptor sequences come from a person aged 25 to 80 with non-small cell lung cancer.

This rearrangement joins TRBV7-3 to TRBJ1-2; 9 bases match TRBD1. CDR3 length: 13 residues. Germline assignment: CDR1 SGHTA and CDR2 FQGTGA. The J segment lost 7 bases and the V segment lost 5 bases, leaving 5 bases of the junction unmatched. CDR3 sequence (DNA): TGTGCCAGCAGCCTGCGGGACAGGGCTGGCTACACCTTC. Translated, it gives CASSLRDRAGYTF. The full variable domain, in which reference TRBV7-3 and TRBJ1-2 provide the parts outside the CDR3, is GAGVSQTPSNKVTEKGKYVELRCDPISGHTALYWYRQSLGQGPEFLIYFQGTGAADDSGLPNDRFFAVRPEGSVSTLKIQRTERGDSAVYLCASSLRDRAGYTFGSGTRLTVV.

This clone occurred once. This chain joins TRBV15 and TRBJ1-3; the D gene is possibly TRBD1 (5 bases). V was pared by 2 bases and J by 0 bases, with 14 bases between. Germline values: CDR1 LNHNV, CDR2 YYDKDF (reference sequence). This CDR3 spans 17 amino acids. Here the CDR3 DNA reads TGTGCCACCAGCAGAACGCCGGGACTGAACTCTGGAAACACCATATATTTT. It translates to CATSRTPGLNSGNTIYF.